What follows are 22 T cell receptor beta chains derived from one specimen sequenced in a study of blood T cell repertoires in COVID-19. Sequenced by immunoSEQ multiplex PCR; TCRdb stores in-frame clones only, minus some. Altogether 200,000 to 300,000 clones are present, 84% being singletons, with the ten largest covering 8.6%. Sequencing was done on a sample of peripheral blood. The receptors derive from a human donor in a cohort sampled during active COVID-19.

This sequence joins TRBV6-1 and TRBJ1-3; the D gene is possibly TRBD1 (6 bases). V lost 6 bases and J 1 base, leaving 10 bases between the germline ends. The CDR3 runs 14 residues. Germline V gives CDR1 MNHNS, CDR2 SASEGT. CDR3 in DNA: TGTGCCAGCAGCTACGGACAGTCTGGAAACACCATATATTTT. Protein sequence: CASSYGQSGNTIYF.

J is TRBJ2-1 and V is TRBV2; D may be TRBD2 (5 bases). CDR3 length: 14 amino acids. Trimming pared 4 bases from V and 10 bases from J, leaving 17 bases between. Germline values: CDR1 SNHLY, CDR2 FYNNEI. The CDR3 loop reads CASSAQFWGVEQFF. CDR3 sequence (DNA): TGTGCCAGCAGTGCCCAGTTCTGGGGAGTGGAGCAGTTCTTC.

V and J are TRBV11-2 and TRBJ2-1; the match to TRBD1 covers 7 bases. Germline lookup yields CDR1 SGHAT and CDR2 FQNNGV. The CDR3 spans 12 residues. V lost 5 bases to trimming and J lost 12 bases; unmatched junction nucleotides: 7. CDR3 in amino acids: CASSLDRVMQFF. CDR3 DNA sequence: TGTGCCAGCAGCCTTGACAGGGTGATGCAGTTCTTC.

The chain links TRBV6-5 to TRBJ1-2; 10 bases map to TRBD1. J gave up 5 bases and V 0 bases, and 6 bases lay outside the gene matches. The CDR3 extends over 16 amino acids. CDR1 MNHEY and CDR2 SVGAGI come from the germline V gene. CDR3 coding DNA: TGTGCCAGCAGTTACTCGGGACAGGGGATTAGTTATGGCTACACCTTC. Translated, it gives CASSYSGQGISYGYTF.

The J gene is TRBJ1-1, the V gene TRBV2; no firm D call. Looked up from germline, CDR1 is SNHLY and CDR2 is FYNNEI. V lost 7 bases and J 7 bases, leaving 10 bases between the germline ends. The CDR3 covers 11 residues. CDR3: CASNPGVEAFF. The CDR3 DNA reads TGTGCCAGCAATCCCGGGGTTGAAGCTTTCTTT.

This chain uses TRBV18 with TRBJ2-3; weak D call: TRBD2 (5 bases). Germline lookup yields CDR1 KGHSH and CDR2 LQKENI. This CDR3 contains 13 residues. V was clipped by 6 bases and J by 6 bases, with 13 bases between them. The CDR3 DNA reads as TGTGCCAGCTCTACCACGGTAGCGGATACGCAGTATTTT. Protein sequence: CASSTTVADTQYF.

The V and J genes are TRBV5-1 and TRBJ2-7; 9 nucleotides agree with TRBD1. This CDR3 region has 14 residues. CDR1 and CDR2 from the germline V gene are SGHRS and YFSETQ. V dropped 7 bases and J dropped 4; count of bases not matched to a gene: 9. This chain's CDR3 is CASQIGTGNYEQYF. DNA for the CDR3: TGCGCCAGCCAAATTGGGACAGGGAATTACGAGCAGTACTTC.

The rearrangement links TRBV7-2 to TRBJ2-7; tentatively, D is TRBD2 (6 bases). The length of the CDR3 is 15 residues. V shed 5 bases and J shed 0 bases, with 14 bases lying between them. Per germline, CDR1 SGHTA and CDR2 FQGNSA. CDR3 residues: CASSPPLGGSYEQYF. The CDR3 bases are TGTGCCAGCAGCCCCCCTTTGGGGGGCTCCTACGAGCAGTACTTC.

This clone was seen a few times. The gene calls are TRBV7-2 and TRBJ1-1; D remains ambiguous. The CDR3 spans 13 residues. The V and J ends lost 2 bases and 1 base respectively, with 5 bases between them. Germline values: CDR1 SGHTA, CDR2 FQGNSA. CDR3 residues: CASSLIQNTEAFF. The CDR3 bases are TGTGCCAGCAGCTTAATACAGAACACTGAAGCTTTCTTT.

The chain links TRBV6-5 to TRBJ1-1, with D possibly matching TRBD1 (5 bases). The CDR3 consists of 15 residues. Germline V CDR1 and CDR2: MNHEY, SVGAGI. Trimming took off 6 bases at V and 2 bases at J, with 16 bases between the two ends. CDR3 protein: CASRRMTRANTEAFF. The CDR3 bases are TGTGCCAGCAGGAGGATGACCAGGGCAAACACTGAAGCTTTCTTT.

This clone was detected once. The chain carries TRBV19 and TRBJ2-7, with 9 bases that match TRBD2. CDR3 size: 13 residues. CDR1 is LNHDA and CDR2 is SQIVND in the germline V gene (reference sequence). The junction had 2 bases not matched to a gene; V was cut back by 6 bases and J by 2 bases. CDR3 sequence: CASSLAGTYEQYF. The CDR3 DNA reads TGTGCCAGTAGCCTAGCGGGGACCTACGAGCAGTACTTC.

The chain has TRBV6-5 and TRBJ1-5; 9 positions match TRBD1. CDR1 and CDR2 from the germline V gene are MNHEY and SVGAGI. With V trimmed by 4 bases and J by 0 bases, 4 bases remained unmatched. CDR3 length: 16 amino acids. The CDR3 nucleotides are TGTGCCAGCAGTTGGGACAGGGATTATAGCAATCAGCCCCAGCATTTT. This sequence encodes CASSWDRDYSNQPQHF.

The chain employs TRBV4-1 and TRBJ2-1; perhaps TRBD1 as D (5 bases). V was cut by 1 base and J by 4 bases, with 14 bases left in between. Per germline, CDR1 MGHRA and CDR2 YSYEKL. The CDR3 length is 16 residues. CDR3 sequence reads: CASSQVPQGQYNEQFF. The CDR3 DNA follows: TGCGCCAGCAGCCAAGTCCCCCAGGGTCAATACAATGAGCAGTTCTTC.

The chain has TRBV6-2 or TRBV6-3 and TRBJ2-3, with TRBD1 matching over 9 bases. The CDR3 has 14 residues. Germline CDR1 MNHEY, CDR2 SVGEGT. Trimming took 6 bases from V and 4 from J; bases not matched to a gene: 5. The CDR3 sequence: CASSQDRGADTQYF. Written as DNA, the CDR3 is TGTGCCAGCAGCCAGGACAGGGGAGCAGATACGCAGTATTTT.

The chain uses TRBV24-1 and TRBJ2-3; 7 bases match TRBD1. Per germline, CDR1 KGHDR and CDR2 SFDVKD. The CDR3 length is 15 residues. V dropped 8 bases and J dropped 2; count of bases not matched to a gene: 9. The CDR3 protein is CATMGFRGNTDTQYF. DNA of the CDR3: TGTGCCACCATGGGCTTCAGGGGGAACACAGATACGCAGTATTTT.

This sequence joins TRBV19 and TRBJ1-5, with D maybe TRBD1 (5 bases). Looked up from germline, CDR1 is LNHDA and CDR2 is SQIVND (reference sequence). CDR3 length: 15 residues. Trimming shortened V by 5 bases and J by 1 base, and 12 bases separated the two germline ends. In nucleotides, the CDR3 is TGTGCCAGTAGTTTAGGACGGGGGAGCAATCAGCCCCAGCATTTT. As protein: CASSLGRGSNQPQHF.

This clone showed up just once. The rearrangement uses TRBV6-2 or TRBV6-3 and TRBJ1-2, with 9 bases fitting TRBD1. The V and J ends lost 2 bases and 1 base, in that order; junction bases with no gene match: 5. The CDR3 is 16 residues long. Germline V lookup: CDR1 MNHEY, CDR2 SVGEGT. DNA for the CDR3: TGTGCCAGCAGTTACACAGACAGGGGGTATAACTATGGCTACACCTTC. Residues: CASSYTDRGYNYGYTF.

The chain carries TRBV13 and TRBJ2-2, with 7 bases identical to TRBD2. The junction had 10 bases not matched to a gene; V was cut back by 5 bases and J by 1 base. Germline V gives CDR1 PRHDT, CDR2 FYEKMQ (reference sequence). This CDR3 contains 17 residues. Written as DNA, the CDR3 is TGTGCCAGCAGCCCCGGGGCTAGCGGAGGGAACACCGGGGAGCTGTTTTTT. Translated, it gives CASSPGASGGNTGELFF.

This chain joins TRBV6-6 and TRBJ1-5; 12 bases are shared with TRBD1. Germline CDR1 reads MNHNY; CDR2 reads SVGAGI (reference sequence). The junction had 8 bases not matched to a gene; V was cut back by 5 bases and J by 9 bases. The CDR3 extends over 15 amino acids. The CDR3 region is CASSGRGTGGRPQHF. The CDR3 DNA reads TGTGCCAGCAGTGGCAGAGGGACAGGGGGCCGGCCCCAGCATTTT.

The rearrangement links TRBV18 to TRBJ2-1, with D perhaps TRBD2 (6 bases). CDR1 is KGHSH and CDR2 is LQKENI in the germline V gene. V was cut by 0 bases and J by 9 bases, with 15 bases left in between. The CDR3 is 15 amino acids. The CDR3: CASSPPELAAPEQFF. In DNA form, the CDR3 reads TGTGCCAGCTCACCACCGGAGTTAGCGGCCCCTGAGCAGTTCTTC.

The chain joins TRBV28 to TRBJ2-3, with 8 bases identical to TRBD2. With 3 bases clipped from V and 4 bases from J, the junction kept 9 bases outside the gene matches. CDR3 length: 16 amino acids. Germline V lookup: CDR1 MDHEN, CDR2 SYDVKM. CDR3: CASSFVAGGLADTQYF. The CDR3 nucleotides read TGTGCCAGCAGTTTTGTTGCGGGGGGACTCGCAGATACGCAGTATTTT.

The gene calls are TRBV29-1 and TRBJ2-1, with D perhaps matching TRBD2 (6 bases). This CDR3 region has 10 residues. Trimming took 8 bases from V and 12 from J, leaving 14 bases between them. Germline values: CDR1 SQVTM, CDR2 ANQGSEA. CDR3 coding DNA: TGCAGCTCCGGGAGAACAGTGCAGTTCTTC. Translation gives CSSGRTVQFF.